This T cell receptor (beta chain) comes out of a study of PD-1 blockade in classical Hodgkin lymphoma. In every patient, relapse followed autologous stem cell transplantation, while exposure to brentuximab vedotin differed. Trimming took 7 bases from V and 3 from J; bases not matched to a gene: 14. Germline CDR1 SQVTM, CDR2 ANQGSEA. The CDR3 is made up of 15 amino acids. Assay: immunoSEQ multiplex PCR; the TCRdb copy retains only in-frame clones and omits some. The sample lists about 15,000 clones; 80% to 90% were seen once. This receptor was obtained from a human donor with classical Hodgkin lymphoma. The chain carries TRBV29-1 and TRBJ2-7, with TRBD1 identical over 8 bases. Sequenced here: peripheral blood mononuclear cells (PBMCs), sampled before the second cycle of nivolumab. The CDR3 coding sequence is TGCAGCGCAAAGGAGGGGACAGGTCCAGGCTACGAGCAGTACTTC. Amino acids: CSAKEGTGPGYEQYF.